The rows below give T cell receptor beta chains drawn from one sample of a study of OX40 agonist ivuxolimab in advanced cancers. Using immunoSEQ multiplex PCR, the repertoire was profiled, and TCRdb retains in-frame clones only, with some absent. The sample records 45,000 to 65,000 clones, 81% being singletons. The material sequenced was CD4+ or CD8+ T cells sorted from blood, taken in a trial of the OX40 agonist ivuxolimab. These receptors were obtained from an adult with an advanced solid tumor such as melanoma, head and neck, liver or kidney cancer. The CDR3 runs from the conserved cysteine through the conserved F or W. Fields, in order: V gene, J gene, clone size, D gene, CDR3 protein, CDR3 DNA. The D gene is left open where the match is weak. For some rows the clone size is stated as once, few or many, or as a class when expanded; others skip it.

TRBV7-8,TRBJ1-5,few,-,CASSLALGVQPQHF,TGTGCCAGCAGCTTAGCGTTAGGGGTACAGCCCCAGCATTTT
TRBV19,TRBJ1-4,-,-,CASSITGVNEKLFF,TGTGCCAGTAGTATAACGGGCGTTAATGAAAAACTGTTTTTT
TRBV5-6,TRBJ2-6,-,-,CASSSVSRGSGANVLTF,TGTGCCAGCAGCTCCGTTAGTAGGGGTTCTGGGGCCAACGTCCTGACTTTC
TRBV2,TRBJ2-3,-,-,CASRGGANTDTQYF,TGTGCCAGCAGGGGGGGGGCCAACACAGATACGCAGTATTTT
TRBV5-1,TRBJ1-1,-,-,CASSFGPSNTEAFF,TGCGCCAGCAGTTTTGGGCCATCAAACACTGAAGCTTTCTTT
TRBV4-2,TRBJ2-7,-,-,CASSQDQSSGPSYEQYF,TGTGCCAGCAGCCAAGATCAATCGTCAGGTCCCTCCTACGAGCAGTACTTC
TRBV6-1,TRBJ2-7,-,-,CVLEGRFSYEQYF,TGTGTGTTAGAGGGCCGCTTCTCCTACGAGCAGTACTTC
TRBV5-4,TRBJ2-5,-,-,CASSSPRGQETQYF,TGTGCCAGCAGCTCGCCGAGGGGCCAGGAGACCCAGTACTTC
TRBV6-5,TRBJ2-6,-,-,CASSYEGTGANVLTF,TGTGCCAGCAGTTATGAAGGGACCGGGGCCAACGTCCTGACTTTC
TRBV28,TRBJ2-4,-,TRBD2,CASSSSPFAGGTNIQYF,TGTGCCAGCAGTTCGTCCCCTTTCGCGGGGGGTACAAACATTCAGTACTTC
TRBV28,TRBJ2-6,-,-,CASSSTSPGANVLTF,TGTGCCAGCAGTTCCACCAGTCCTGGGGCCAACGTCCTGACTTTC
TRBV4-2,TRBJ2-1,-,TRBD2,CASSQEGFSSWAGGRGEQFF,TGTGCCAGCAGCCAAGAAGGATTTTCGAGTTGGGCGGGGGGTCGTGGCGAGCAGTTCTTC
TRBV6-1,TRBJ2-3,-,-,CASYPVAESTDTQYF,TGTGCCAGCTACCCAGTAGCGGAGAGCACAGATACGCAGTATTTT
TRBV5-1,TRBJ2-3,-,-,CASSLGYTDTQYF,TGCGCCAGCAGCTTGGGATACACAGATACGCAGTATTTT
TRBV10-3,TRBJ2-2,-,-,CATQQGTGELFF,TGTGCCACACAACAGGGTACCGGGGAGCTGTTTTTT
TRBV18,TRBJ2-5,-,TRBD2,CASSETSGAGETQYF,TGTGCCAGCTCAGAGACTAGCGGGGCAGGCGAGACCCAGTACTTC
TRBV5-8,TRBJ1-1,-,-,CASSLTRGGTEAFF,TGTGCCAGCAGCTTAACCAGGGGTGGCACTGAAGCTTTCTTT
TRBV9,TRBJ2-3,-,-,CASSVRSSTDTQYF,TGTGCCAGCAGCGTGAGGTCTAGCACAGATACGCAGTATTTT
TRBV10-3,TRBJ2-1,-,-,CAITGQSSYNEQFF,TGTGCCATCACCGGACAGAGCTCCTACAATGAGCAGTTCTTC
TRBV7-3,TRBJ2-2,-,TRBD1,CASSRDRNTGELFF,TGTGCCAGCAGCCGGGACAGAAACACCGGGGAGCTGTTTTTT
TRBV5-6,TRBJ1-1,-,-,CASSGTRPFTEAFF,TGTGCCAGCAGCGGGACAAGGCCGTTCACTGAAGCTTTCTTT
TRBV5-6,TRBJ2-5,-,TRBD2,CASSLAGGRVETQYF,TGTGCCAGCAGCTTAGCGGGGGGGAGAGTAGAGACCCAGTACTTC
TRBV6-5,TRBJ2-7,-,TRBD2,CASSYGEGLSYEQYF,TGTGCCAGCAGTTACGGGGAGGGGCTCTCCTACGAGCAGTACTTC
TRBV27,TRBJ1-3,-,-,CASSFLGSGSGNTIYF,TGTGCCAGCAGTTTTTTGGGGTCTGGCTCTGGAAACACCATATATTTT
TRBV19,TRBJ1-2,-,TRBD1,CASSVGRDSPFGYTF,TGTGCCAGTAGCGTGGGGAGGGACAGCCCATTCGGCTACACCTTC
TRBV5-4,TRBJ2-7,-,-,CASSKDGQPYEQYF,TGTGCCAGCAGCAAGGACGGACAACCCTACGAGCAGTACTTC
TRBV18,TRBJ2-7,-,TRBD1,CASSRPGQDSSYEQYF,TGTGCCAGCTCACGACCAGGACAGGACAGCTCCTACGAGCAGTACTTC
TRBV28,TRBJ2-2,-,TRBD2,CASRGLMGLAGGSTGELFF,TGTGCCAGCCGGGGACTCATGGGACTAGCGGGGGGAAGCACCGGGGAGCTGTTTTTT
TRBV15,TRBJ2-1,-,-,CATSRDLPDEQFF,TGTGCCACCAGCAGAGATTTACCGGATGAGCAGTTCTTC
TRBV12-5,TRBJ2-7,few,TRBD2,CASGLGPFSGGGYEQYF,TGTGCTAGTGGTTTGGGTCCCTTTAGCGGGGGAGGCTACGAGCAGTACTTC
TRBV5-6,TRBJ2-3,-,-,CASSLDAGQARTDTQYF,TGTGCCAGCAGCTTGGATGCGGGACAAGCCCGCACAGATACGCAGTATTTT
TRBV2,TRBJ2-7,-,-,CASSEDRGRRYEQYF,TGTGCCAGCAGTGAAGATCGAGGACGGCGCTACGAGCAGTACTTC
TRBV2,TRBJ1-6,-,-,CASSEGGVNNSPLHF,TGTGCCAGCAGTGAAGGGGGGGTGAATAATTCACCCCTCCACTTT
TRBV28,TRBJ1-2,-,-,CASIKSGTLGYGYTF,TGTGCCAGCATCAAGTCCGGGACCTTGGGCTATGGCTACACCTTC
TRBV5-6,TRBJ2-3,-,-,CASSGVGDTQYF,TGTGCCAGCAGCGGCGTGGGAGATACGCAGTATTTT
TRBV18,TRBJ2-3,once,-,CASSPSGNTDTQYF,TGTGCCAGCTCACCAAGCGGAAACACAGATACGCAGTATTTT
TRBV9,TRBJ2-5,few,TRBD2,CASSAGGVGETQYF,TGTGCCAGCAGCGCCGGGGGGGTCGGAGAGACCCAGTACTTC
TRBV5-1,TRBJ2-2,-,-,CASSLGGQKTGELFF,TGCGCCAGCAGCTTGGGGGGGCAAAAGACCGGGGAGCTGTTTTTT
TRBV7-3,TRBJ2-1,-,-,CASSSFLRGDNEQFF,TGTGCCAGCAGCTCATTCCTGAGAGGGGACAATGAGCAGTTCTTC
TRBV7-8,TRBJ1-2,-,-,CASSSWGKDYGYTF,TGTGCCAGCAGCTCATGGGGGAAGGACTATGGCTACACCTTC
TRBV6-5,TRBJ1-1,once,-,CASSVGGKEAFF,TGTGCCAGCAGTGTGGGAGGAAAAGAAGCTTTCTTT
TRBV18,TRBJ2-7,-,TRBD2,CASSPGGGGPYEQYF,TGTGCCAGCTCACCAGGCGGGGGAGGTCCCTACGAGCAGTACTTC
TRBV19,TRBJ2-5,-,TRBD1,CASSMGTEETQYF,TGTGCCAGTAGTATGGGGACAGAAGAGACCCAGTACTTC
TRBV7-8,TRBJ2-7,-,TRBD2,CASSLGPSGSSYEQYF,TGTGCCAGCAGCTTAGGCCCTAGCGGGAGCTCCTACGAGCAGTACTTC
TRBV7-2,TRBJ2-3,-,-,CASSQGGTDTQYF,TGTGCCAGCAGCCAGGGTGGCACAGATACGCAGTATTTT
TRBV10-3,TRBJ2-5,-,TRBD2,CAIGGASGAQETQYF,TGTGCCATCGGGGGGGCTAGCGGGGCTCAAGAGACCCAGTACTTC
TRBV2,TRBJ2-7,-,-,CASSEEVYEQYF,TGTGCCAGCAGTGAAGAGGTCTACGAGCAGTACTTC
TRBV5-5,TRBJ2-3,once,-,CASRTLGTDTQYF,TGTGCCAGCAGGACACTCGGCACAGATACGCAGTATTTT
TRBV5-6,TRBJ1-2,-,-,CASSRLGNYGYTF,TGTGCCAGCAGTCGGTTGGGGAACTATGGCTACACCTTC
TRBV5-1,TRBJ1-6,-,-,CASSDYRVKNSPLHF,TGCGCCAGCAGCGACTACAGGGTTAAGAATTCACCCCTCCACTTT
TRBV7-2,TRBJ2-4,-,-,CASSPQPMEAKNIQYF,TGTGCCAGCAGCCCACAGCCCATGGAGGCCAAAAACATTCAGTACTTC
TRBV14,TRBJ1-1,few,-,CASSQGGNTEAFF,TGTGCCAGCAGCCAGGGGGGGAACACTGAAGCTTTCTTT
TRBV13,TRBJ2-7,-,TRBD2,CASSLIVAGASPLEEQYF,TGTGCCAGCAGCTTAATTGTAGCGGGGGCCTCTCCCCTAGAAGAGCAGTACTTC
TRBV5-1,TRBJ2-1,-,TRBD2,CASSLGASGGALSEQFF,TGCGCCAGCAGCTTGGGTGCTAGCGGGGGGGCCTTGAGTGAGCAGTTCTTC
TRBV11-3,TRBJ2-5,-,-,CASRIQGGETQYF,TGTGCCAGCAGGATACAGGGGGGGGAGACCCAGTACTTC
TRBV12-5,TRBJ1-4,-,TRBD1,CASGSGTGDEKLFF,TGTGCTAGTGGTTCCGGGACAGGGGATGAAAAACTGTTTTTT
TRBV5-6,TRBJ1-2,-,TRBD1,CASSSDRADGYTF,TGTGCCAGCAGTTCCGACAGGGCGGATGGCTACACCTTC
TRBV5-1,TRBJ2-2,-,TRBD1,CASSLSTGERGGELFF,TGCGCCAGCAGCTTGTCCACAGGGGAAAGGGGCGGGGAGCTGTTTTTT
TRBV6-1,TRBJ1-2,-,TRBD1,CASSEAHGRGREGYTF,TGTGCCAGCAGTGAAGCGCATGGCAGGGGGAGGGAAGGCTACACCTTC
TRBV4-1,TRBJ2-7,once,-,CASSQEDKSYEQYF,TGCGCCAGCAGCCAAGAGGACAAGTCCTACGAGCAGTACTTC